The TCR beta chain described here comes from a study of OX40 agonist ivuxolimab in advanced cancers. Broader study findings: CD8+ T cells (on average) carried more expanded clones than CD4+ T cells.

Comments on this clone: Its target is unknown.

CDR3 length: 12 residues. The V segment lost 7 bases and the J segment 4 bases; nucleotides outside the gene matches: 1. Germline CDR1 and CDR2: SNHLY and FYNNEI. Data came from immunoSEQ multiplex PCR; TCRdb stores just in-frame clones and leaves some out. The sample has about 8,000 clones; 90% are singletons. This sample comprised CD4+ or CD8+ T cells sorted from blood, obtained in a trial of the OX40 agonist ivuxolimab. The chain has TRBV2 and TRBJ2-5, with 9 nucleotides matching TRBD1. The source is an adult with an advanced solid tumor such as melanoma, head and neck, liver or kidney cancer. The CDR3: CASKDRGETQYF. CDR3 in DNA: TGTGCCAGCAAGGACAGGGGAGAGACCCAGTACTTC.